One sample yielded the 31 T cell receptor beta chains listed below, sequenced in a study of cytomegalovirus exposure and HLA in healthy donors. It was with 60 Vbeta and 13 Jbeta primers that the PCR ran. This table comes from immunoSEQ multiplex PCR, and its TCRdb copy is limited to in-frame clones, with some not included. Listed are approximately 110,000 clones; roughly 1% falls within the top ten. Input material: PBMCs. The receptors originated from a man aged 18 to 35 in good health and CMV-seronegative.

DNA of the CDR3: TGCAGCGTAACCCGGGGGAGGGACACTGAAGCTTTCTTT. Encoded protein: CSVTRGRDTEAFF. V is TRBV29-1 and J is TRBJ1-1; weak D call: TRBD1 (5 bases). CDR1 is SQVTM, CDR2 ANQGSEA, per germline. V lost 6 bases, J lost 3 bases, and 14 bases lay in between. CDR3 length equals 13 residues.

The gene calls are TRBV27 and TRBJ1-4; D is ambiguous. The V gene lost 5 bases and the J gene lost 10 bases, with 17 bases spanning the gap. This CDR3 comprises 14 residues. CDR1 MNHEY and CDR2 SMNVEV come from the germline V gene (reference sequence). CDR3: CASSPYTDLGKLFF. The CDR3 coding sequence is TGTGCCAGCAGTCCCTATACAGACCTGGGAAAACTGTTTTTT.

The J gene is TRBJ1-1, the V gene TRBV6-1, with 9 bases aligning to TRBD1. This CDR3 contains 14 residues. Germline trimming cut 6 bases from V and 1 base from J; bases unmatched to any gene: 3. Germline V gene data show CDR1 as MNHNS and CDR2 as SASEGT. Written as DNA, the CDR3 is TGTGCCAGCAGCGGACAGGGGAGGAACACTGAAGCTTTCTTT. It translates to CASSGQGRNTEAFF.

This rearrangement joins TRBV19 to TRBJ1-5; 12 bases agree with TRBD1. This CDR3 is built from 16 residues. Germline CDR1 is LNHDA and CDR2 is SQIVND (reference sequence). J lost 5 bases, V lost 4 bases, and 6 bases had no gene match. For the CDR3, the DNA is TGTGCCAGTAGTACAGACGGGACAGGGGGCTATCAGCCCCAGCATTTT. This gives the protein CASSTDGTGGYQPQHF.

The J gene is TRBJ1-2, the V gene TRBV5-6, with D possibly being TRBD1 (5 bases). Germline V gives CDR1 SGHDT, CDR2 YYEEEE. CDR3 size: 13 residues. Trimming left V 1 base short and J 4 bases short, with 8 bases between. The CDR3 region is CASSLTGLYGYTF. CDR3 coding DNA: TGTGCCAGCAGCTTGACAGGCCTCTATGGCTACACCTTC.

The chain links TRBV18 to TRBJ1-5; the D gene is possibly TRBD1 (6 bases). Germline V CDR1 and CDR2: KGHSH, LQKENI. V lost 8 bases to trimming and J lost 0 bases, with 14 bases between them. This CDR3 contains 15 residues. CDR3 DNA sequence: TGTGCCAGCACGAGGACAGCGAATAGCAATCAGCCCCAGCATTTT. Its protein product is CASTRTANSNQPQHF.

The gene calls are TRBV6-4 and TRBJ2-7; a possible D gene is TRBD1 (6 bases). This CDR3 comprises 16 residues. With 4 bases removed from V and 0 bases from J, the gap between germline ends came to 16 bases. CDR1 is MRHNA, CDR2 SNTAGT, per germline. The CDR3 region has the DNA TGTGCCAGCAGTGTCGATTCCGGGACACCCTCCTACGAGCAGTACTTC. Protein sequence: CASSVDSGTPSYEQYF.

J is TRBJ1-4 and V is TRBV28, with 8 bases lining up with TRBD1. The CDR3 sequence is 15 residues long. V was pared by 6 bases and J by 7 bases, with 10 bases of the junction left unmatched. From germline, CDR1 is MDHEN and CDR2 SYDVKM. Here the CDR3 DNA reads TGTGCCAGCAGCCGACAGGGGCAATGGGGTGAAAAACTGTTTTTT. It is translated as CASSRQGQWGEKLFF.

The rearrangement links TRBV4-1 to TRBJ2-7; 14 bases fit TRBD2. The CDR3 runs to 17 residues. The trim removed 4 bases at V and 5 bases at J, leaving 10 bases unmatched. From germline, CDR1 is MGHRA and CDR2 YSYEKL. CDR3: CASSPGTSGRLRNEQYF. DNA for the CDR3: TGCGCCAGCAGCCCTGGGACTAGCGGGAGACTGCGTAACGAGCAGTACTTC.

The rearrangement joins TRBV5-1 to TRBJ1-3; 7 bases fit TRBD1. The CDR3 covers 15 residues. The junction had 10 bases not matched to a gene; V was cut back by 5 bases and J by 5 bases. Germline assignment: CDR1 SGHRS and CDR2 YFSETQ. CDR3 in DNA: TGCGCCAGCAGTTTGACAGGGAATCTAAGAAACACCATATATTTT. Translated, it gives CASSLTGNLRNTIYF. The full variable domain, completed using reference TRBV5-1 and TRBJ1-3, is KAGVTQTPRYLIKTRGQQVTLSCSPISGHRSVSWYQQTPGQGLQFLFEYFSETQRNKGNFPGRFSGRQFSNSRSEMNVSTLELGDSALYLCASSLTGNLRNTIYFGEGSWLTVV.

The chain links TRBV10-1 to TRBJ2-4; 7 nucleotides align to TRBD2. Germline V gives CDR1 WNHNN, CDR2 SYGVQD (reference sequence). The CDR3 is 12 residues long. The ends lost 5 bases at V and 9 bases at J; junction bases unmatched: 4. The CDR3 is CASSNGGSIQYF. The CDR3 DNA reads as TGCGCCAGCAGTAACGGGGGGAGCATTCAGTACTTC.

The chain is built from TRBV21-1 and TRBJ1-6. TRBV21-1 is labeled a pseudogene. This CDR3 has 14 residues. DNA of the CDR3: TGTGCCAGCAGCAAAAGAGGGTCTGATTCACCCCTCCACTTT. Translating gives CASSKRGSDSPLHF.

V is TRBV30 and J is TRBJ2-2; no clear D. V dropped 4 bases and J dropped 3 bases, with 9 bases sitting between them. This CDR3 contains 13 residues. In germline, CDR1 is GTSNPN, CDR2 SVGIG (reference sequence). The CDR3 DNA reads as TGTGCCTGGAATTTGGGCTACACCGGGGAGCTGTTTTTT. Its protein product is CAWNLGYTGELFF.

The chain links TRBV19 to TRBJ1-6; 7 nucleotides align to TRBD1. Per germline, CDR1 LNHDA and CDR2 SQIVND (reference sequence). V lost 4 bases, J lost 7 bases, and 4 bases stayed unmatched. CDR3 length equals 14 residues. As DNA, the CDR3 is TGTGCCAGTAGTACCACAGGGGCAAATTCACCCCTCCACTTT. It is translated as CASSTTGANSPLHF.

This sequence joins TRBV5-5 and TRBJ2-1; no firm D call. CDR1 SGHKS and CDR2 YYEKEE come from the germline V gene (reference sequence). Trimming left V 1 base short and J 9 bases short, with 8 bases between. CDR3 length: 12 residues. The CDR3 nucleotides are TGTGCCAGCAGCTTGTCTGGCGGTGAGCAGTTCTTC. It codes for CASSLSGGEQFF.

This chain links TRBV5-5 with TRBJ1-1; D is ambiguous. There are 12 residues in the CDR3. Germline CDR1 reads SGHKS; CDR2 reads YYEKEE (reference sequence). V was trimmed by 3 bases and J by 0 bases, leaving 3 bases between them. The CDR3 coding sequence is TGTGCCAGCAGCTCAGTGAACACTGAAGCTTTCTTT. Its protein is CASSSVNTEAFF.

V is TRBV25-1 and J is TRBJ2-5; TRBD1 matches 7 bases. After removal of 6 bases from V and 2 bases from J, the junction contained 3 bases not matched to a gene. CDR1 is MGHDK, CDR2 SYGVNS, per germline. The length of the CDR3 is 13 residues. The CDR3 DNA sequence: TGTGCCAGCAGAGGGGGCAGTCAAGAGACCCAGTACTTC. It yields the protein CASRGGSQETQYF.

The chain uses TRBV19 and TRBJ1-5; TRBD1 matches 7 bases. Germline lookup yields CDR1 LNHDA and CDR2 SQIVND (reference sequence). The ends lost 10 bases at V and 7 bases at J; junction bases unmatched: 7. The CDR3 loop spans 12 amino acids. In nucleotides, the CDR3 is TGTGCCACCTCGGACAGGTGGCAGCCCCAGCATTTT. As protein: CATSDRWQPQHF.

This chain joins TRBV27 and TRBJ2-7; TRBD1 aligns across 9 bases. The junction had 7 bases not matched to a gene; V was cut back by 5 bases and J by 5 bases. The CDR3 has 14 residues. CDR1 and CDR2 (germline): MNHEY, SMNVEV (reference sequence). The CDR3, as DNA: TGTGCCAGCAGTACTATGGGACAGGGAAACGAGCAGTACTTC. Translating it yields CASSTMGQGNEQYF.

This chain uses TRBV5-8 with TRBJ1-5; possible D gene TRBD1, 5 bases. There are 15 residues in the CDR3. The germline V gene encodes CDR1 SGHTS and CDR2 YDEGEE. The germline V and J ends were trimmed by 0 bases and 5 bases, with 12 bases remaining between them. The CDR3 DNA is TGTGCCAGCAGCTTGGAGGGGCAGGATGATCAGCCCCAGCATTTT. It yields the protein CASSLEGQDDQPQHF.

The gene calls are TRBV5-5 and TRBJ1-5; D is unresolved. Trimming removed 3 bases at V and 2 bases at J, with 12 bases between. This CDR3 is built from 15 residues. Germline V gene lookup returns CDR1 SGHKS and CDR2 YYEKEE (reference sequence). The DNA of the CDR3 is TGTGCCAGCAGCTCCGTATGGTCGGGCAATCAGCCCCAGCATTTT. This gives the protein CASSSVWSGNQPQHF.

The J gene is TRBJ1-1, the V gene TRBV9, with TRBD1 as a possible D gene (5 bases). Between the trimmed V and J ends, which lost 4 bases and 2 bases, there was a span of 12 bases. The CDR3 runs 14 residues. CDR1 and CDR2 (germline): SGDLS, YYNGEE. The DNA of the CDR3 is TGTGCCAGCAGCCTCGGGGGGGGAAACACTGAAGCTTTCTTT. Amino acid sequence: CASSLGGGNTEAFF.

The rearrangement uses TRBV11-3 and TRBJ2-5, with 7 bases matching TRBD1. CDR3 length equals 13 residues. Unmatched junction bases numbered 2, after V lost 4 bases and J lost 3 bases. Germline V CDR1 and CDR2: SGHNT, YENEEA. The CDR3: CASSYTGEETQYF. The CDR3 DNA follows: TGTGCCAGCAGCTACACAGGGGAAGAGACCCAGTACTTC. Full variable domain (remainder filled in from reference TRBV11-3 and TRBJ2-5): EAGVVQSPRYKIIEKKQPVAFWCNPISGHNTLYWYLQNLGQGPELLIRYENEEAVDDSQLPKDRFSAERLKGVDSTLKIQPAELGDSAVYLCASSYTGEETQYFGPGTRLLVL.

This chain links TRBV9 with TRBJ1-2; 7 nucleotides align to TRBD1. The CDR3 consists of 14 residues. Germline trimming cut 0 bases from V and 4 bases from J; bases unmatched to any gene: 3. Looked up from germline, CDR1 is SGDLS and CDR2 is YYNGEE. The CDR3 spells CASSVEGTAYGYTF. CDR3 bases: TGTGCCAGCAGCGTAGAAGGGACAGCCTATGGCTACACCTTC.

This rearrangement joins TRBV18 to TRBJ2-7; perhaps TRBD1 as D (6 bases). Trimming shortened V by 4 bases and J by 4 bases, and 17 bases separated the two germline ends. CDR1 and CDR2 (germline): KGHSH, LQKENI. The CDR3 is 15 residues long. In DNA form, the CDR3 reads TGTGCCAGCTCACTAGACAGGAGAGCATCTTACGAGCAGTACTTC. It yields the protein CASSLDRRASYEQYF.

The J gene is TRBJ2-7, the V gene TRBV5-6; 8 nucleotides align to TRBD2. The CDR3 has 14 residues. Losses at the gene ends were 7 bases for V and 0 bases for J; bases not matched to a gene: 6. Germline V gene lookup returns CDR1 SGHDT and CDR2 YYEEEE. Here the CDR3 reads CASARGRSSYEQYF. The CDR3 bases are TGTGCCAGCGCACGCGGGAGGAGCTCCTACGAGCAGTACTTC. The whole variable domain, filled in from reference TRBV5-6 and TRBJ2-7, reads DAGVTQSPTHLIKTRGQQVTLRCSPKSGHDTVSWYQQALGQGPQFIFQYYEEEERQRGNFPDRFSGHQFPNYSSELNVNALLLGDSALYLCASARGRSSYEQYFGPGTRLTVT.

The chain recombines TRBV6-1 with TRBJ1-1; D is perhaps TRBD1 (6 bases). V was trimmed by 6 bases and J by 6 bases, leaving 17 bases between them. CDR1 is MNHNS and CDR2 is SASEGT in the germline V gene. This CDR3 is 14 amino acids long. The CDR3 DNA is TGTGCCAGCAGGCTACAGGGCAATAGGGCTGAAGCTTTCTTT. Protein: CASRLQGNRAEAFF.

The chain carries TRBV28 and TRBJ1-4, with 8 bases fitting TRBD1. The V gene end was trimmed by 4 bases and the J gene end by 4 bases; junction bases not matched to a gene: 5. The CDR3 is 15 residues long. Per germline, CDR1 MDHEN and CDR2 SYDVKM. CDR3 loop: CASSYRDRINEKLFF. CDR3 nucleotides: TGTGCCAGCAGTTACCGGGACAGGATTAATGAAAAACTGTTTTTT.

V and J are TRBV12-5 and TRBJ2-2; no clear D. Germline V gene sequence: CDR1 LGHNT, CDR2 FRNRAP. V dropped 0 bases and J dropped 6 bases, with 5 bases sitting between them. There are 13 residues in the CDR3. DNA of the CDR3: TGTGCTAGTGGTTTGGTACTATCCGGGGAGCTGTTTTTT. Amino acid sequence: CASGLVLSGELFF. Based on the CDR3 plus reference TRBV12-5 and TRBJ2-2, the full variable domain is DARVTQTPRHKVTEMGQEVTMRCQPILGHNTVFWYRQTMMQGLELLAYFRNRAPLDDSGMPKDRFSAEMPDATLATLKIQPSEPRDSAVYFCASGLVLSGELFFGEGSRLTVL.

The gene calls are TRBV10-2 and TRBJ1-2, with a possible D match to TRBD1 (6 bases). Germline CDR1 reads WSHSY; CDR2 reads SAAADI. This CDR3 contains 16 residues. V lost 10 bases to trimming and J lost 6 bases, with 27 bases between them. The DNA of the CDR3 is TGCGCCACCAGGACTGTCCTGCAGGGGTTAAGCAATGGCTACACCTTC. Its translation: CATRTVLQGLSNGYTF.

The chain has TRBV18 and TRBJ1-4; a weak D match, TRBD1 (6 bases). CDR1 and CDR2 from the germline V gene are KGHSH and LQKENI. The V end lost 0 bases, the J end lost 4 bases, and 12 bases lay between the germline ends. This CDR3 has 16 amino acids. This chain's CDR3 is CASSPPGAGGNEKLFF. CDR3 DNA sequence: TGTGCCAGCTCACCACCGGGGGCAGGCGGTAATGAAAAACTGTTTTTT.